This paragraph reports one T cell receptor beta chain. This record comes from a study of blood T cell repertoires in COVID-19. Study details: PBMCs, B-cell-depleted T cells, or T cells were the source of the cDNA or gDNA that made up the material.

The CDR3 extends over 16 amino acids. Per germline, CDR1 SGHTA and CDR2 FQGNSA. Trimming shortened V by 3 bases and J by 4 bases, and 19 bases separated the two germline ends. Those enrolled in Seattle joined during active infection and were followed longitudinally afterward. Libraries were prepared by immunoSEQ multiplex PCR; TCRdb keeps only in-frame clonotypes and omits some of them. Here the sample spans 250,000 to 350,000 clones, more than 70% being singletons. The chain has TRBV7-2 and TRBJ2-7, with a tentative D call TRBD2 (5 bases). The sequence was collected from a woman aged 30 to 39 with COVID-19, enrolled during active disease. Sequencing was performed on peripheral blood. The CDR3 sequence: CASSFEGYRTIYEQYF. As DNA, the CDR3 is TGTGCCAGCAGCTTTGAGGGCTACAGAACCATTTACGAGCAGTACTTC. Complete variable domain (other parts from reference TRBV7-2 and TRBJ2-7): GAGVSQSPSNKVTEKGKDVELRCDPISGHTALYWYRQSLGQGLEFLIYFQGNSAPDKSGLPSDRFSAERTGGSVSTLTIQRTQQEDSAVYLCASSFEGYRTIYEQYFGPGTRLTVT.